These T cell receptor beta chains were read from a single sample in a study of radiation and T cells in renal cell carcinoma. Generated by immunoSEQ multiplex PCR, the TCRdb table keeps only in-frame clones and is missing some. The sample lists over 90,000 clones, roughly 84% occurring once. The sample was blood, taken from a patient whose treatment included radiotherapy and nephrectomy. The receptors were sampled from a man aged 55 to 70 with renal cell carcinoma. Both conserved end residues are part of each CDR3. A D gene is named only where the DNA matches it firmly. Rows give clone size only sometimes, using once, few, many, or a class for an expanded clone.

J: TRBJ2-1; D: .; size: .; V: TRBV10-2; DNA: TGCGCCAGCAGTGGGGATGCGGGAAGTCCGTTCTTC; CDR3: CASSGDAGSPFF
J: TRBJ2-7; D: TRBD2; size: once; V: TRBV11-2; DNA: TGTGCCAGCAGCACCTTAGCGGGGCCTAACTACGAGCAGTACTTC; CDR3: CASSTLAGPNYEQYF
J: TRBJ2-5; D: .; size: .; V: TRBV6-5; DNA: TGTGCCAGCAGCCACTCCTCCCTTCCCGGTGAGACCCAGTACTTC; CDR3: CASSHSSLPGETQYF
J: TRBJ2-1; D: .; size: few; V: TRBV2; DNA: TGTGCCAGCAGTGAAGCAGGTGAGCAGTTCTTC; CDR3: CASSEAGEQFF
J: TRBJ1-2; D: .; size: .; V: TRBV7-9; DNA: TGTGCCAGCAGCTTGTATCAGCTCTATGGCTACACCTTC; CDR3: CASSLYQLYGYTF
J: TRBJ2-1; D: TRBD2; size: .; V: TRBV10-2; DNA: TGCGCCAGCAGTGAGGGAGCTGCTAGCGGGAGGATCTACAATGAGCAGTTCTTC; CDR3: CASSEGAASGRIYNEQFF
J: TRBJ2-1; D: TRBD2; size: .; V: TRBV7-7; DNA: TGTGCCAGCAGCCGGACTAGCGGGAGGGCCTCGGGGTACAATGAGCAGTTCTTC; CDR3: CASSRTSGRASGYNEQFF
J: TRBJ2-4; D: TRBD2; size: .; V: TRBV5-4; DNA: TGTGCCAGCAGCACCAAGGGAACTAGCGGGAGGGACCTAGCCAAAAACATTCAGTACTTC; CDR3: CASSTKGTSGRDLAKNIQYF
J: TRBJ2-7; D: TRBD2; size: few; V: TRBV6-6; DNA: TGTGCCAGCAGTTACGGCGGGAGGATTTCCTACGAGCAGTACTTC; CDR3: CASSYGGRISYEQYF
J: TRBJ1-2; D: .; size: .; V: TRBV30; DNA: TGTGCCTGGAGTGGGGGGATGGCCTATGGCTACACCTTC; CDR3: CAWSGGMAYGYTF
J: TRBJ2-1; D: TRBD2; size: .; V: TRBV6-9; DNA: TGTGCCAGCACCAAACCGGGACTAGCGGGAGGGCCAGTGAATGAGCAGTTCTTC; CDR3: CASTKPGLAGGPVNEQFF
J: TRBJ1-4; D: TRBD1; size: .; V: TRBV9; DNA: TGTGCCAGCAGCCTATCCCAGGGGGCGAATGAAAAACTGTTTTTT; CDR3: CASSLSQGANEKLFF
J: TRBJ2-5; D: TRBD2; size: .; V: TRBV30; DNA: TGTGCCTGGAGTCCGACTAGCGCGCAGGAGACCCAGTACTTC; CDR3: CAWSPTSAQETQYF
J: TRBJ2-3; D: TRBD2; size: .; V: TRBV13; DNA: TGTGCCAGCAGCTTCCTAGCGGGTAGTAGCACAGATACGCAGTATTTT; CDR3: CASSFLAGSSTDTQYF
J: TRBJ2-1; D: .; size: .; V: TRBV29-1; DNA: TGCAGCGTACTAGATAGGAATGACAATGAGCAGTTCTTC; CDR3: CSVLDRNDNEQFF
J: TRBJ2-7; D: TRBD2; size: .; V: TRBV7-2; DNA: TGTGCCAGCAGCGCCTCGGGAGGGAACTACGAGCAGTACTTC; CDR3: CASSASGGNYEQYF
J: TRBJ2-7; D: .; size: .; V: TRBV7-2; DNA: TGTGCCAGCAGCCCCAGGACGAACTTCCTAGGGGGCGAGCAGTACTTC; CDR3: CASSPRTNFLGGEQYF
J: TRBJ2-3; D: .; size: few; V: TRBV6-1; DNA: TGTGCCAGCAGTGACAGGGGCAAGACGCAGTATTTT; CDR3: CASSDRGKTQYF
J: TRBJ2-7; D: TRBD1; size: .; V: TRBV13; DNA: TGTGCCAGCAGCTTAGCCGGGACAGGGGTGGACGAGCAGTACTTC; CDR3: CASSLAGTGVDEQYF
J: TRBJ2-3; D: .; size: .; V: TRBV7-2; DNA: TGTGCCAGCAGCCCGACTAGAACGGCAGATACGCAGTATTTT; CDR3: CASSPTRTADTQYF
J: TRBJ2-7; D: .; size: .; V: TRBV11-2; DNA: TGTGCCAGCAGCTTAGAGCGCGGGGTTCACGAGCAGTACTTC; CDR3: CASSLERGVHEQYF
J: TRBJ2-7; D: TRBD1; size: .; V: TRBV2; DNA: TGTGCCAGCAGCCGCCGGGGACAGGACGCCGAGCAGTACTTC; CDR3: CASSRRGQDAEQYF
J: TRBJ2-1; D: TRBD2; size: .; V: TRBV10-1; DNA: TGCGCCAGCAGTGCCGCGGGAGCCCGGAACAATGAGCAGTTCTTC; CDR3: CASSAAGARNNEQFF
J: TRBJ2-3; D: .; size: .; V: TRBV2; DNA: TGTGCCAGCAGTGAAGGGCTCAGGACGACGCAGTATTTT; CDR3: CASSEGLRTTQYF
J: TRBJ1-4; D: TRBD1; size: .; V: TRBV6-5; DNA: TGTGCCAGCAGACCGGACAGGGTGAGGGGTGAAAAACTGTTTTTT; CDR3: CASRPDRVRGEKLFF
J: TRBJ1-2; D: .; size: few; V: TRBV27; DNA: TGTGCCAGCGCATCGAGGATTGATGGCTACACCTTC; CDR3: CASASRIDGYTF
J: TRBJ2-3; D: .; size: .; V: TRBV27; DNA: TGTGCCAGCACAGGGGTCGGAGATACGCAGTATTTT; CDR3: CASTGVGDTQYF
J: TRBJ1-1; D: .; size: many; V: TRBV29-1; DNA: TGCAGCGTTGCACAGGGTGGGGCGGTCACTGAAGCTTTCTTT; CDR3: CSVAQGGAVTEAFF
J: TRBJ1-1; D: .; size: .; V: TRBV29-1; DNA: TGCAGCGTCGCATCCCAGGATTGGGGCGGTGGTGAAGCTTTCTTT; CDR3: CSVASQDWGGGEAFF
J: TRBJ2-7; D: .; size: .; V: TRBV6-1; DNA: TGTGCCAGCAGTGACGGTCCCCCCTACGAGCAGTACTTC; CDR3: CASSDGPPYEQYF
J: TRBJ1-4; D: .; size: .; V: TRBV20-1; DNA: TGCAGTGCTAGGTACGGGGAAAAACTGTTTTTT; CDR3: CSARYGEKLFF
J: TRBJ2-3; D: .; size: .; V: TRBV9; DNA: TGTGCCAGCAGCGCCCTGTTTGACGGGGCTAGCACAGATACGCAGTATTTT; CDR3: CASSALFDGASTDTQYF
J: TRBJ1-4; D: .; size: .; V: TRBV28; DNA: TGTGCCAGCAGTCCCGCACGGACAACTAATGAAAAACTGTTTTTT; CDR3: CASSPARTTNEKLFF
J: TRBJ1-2; D: TRBD1; size: .; V: TRBV5-6; DNA: TGTGCCAGCAGCCTACCCGGGACAGGGTTCAACTATGGCTACACCTTC; CDR3: CASSLPGTGFNYGYTF
J: TRBJ2-1; D: .; size: .; V: TRBV29-1; DNA: TGCAGCGCCCAGACTAGTGTTGAGCAGTTCTTC; CDR3: CSAQTSVEQFF
J: TRBJ2-2; D: .; size: .; V: TRBV9; DNA: TGTGCCAGCAGCGTAGGCAGTCGGGGAACCGGGGAGCTGTTTTTT; CDR3: CASSVGSRGTGELFF
J: TRBJ2-5; D: .; size: .; V: TRBV7-9; DNA: TGTGCCAGCAGCTTAGAGGGTCGGGCAAAGAAGTACTTC; CDR3: CASSLEGRAKKYF
J: TRBJ2-2; D: TRBD2; size: .; V: TRBV5-4; DNA: TGTGCCAGCAGCCCGGGACTAGCGGGGGGTACCGGGGAGCTGTTTTTT; CDR3: CASSPGLAGGTGELFF
J: TRBJ2-5; D: TRBD2; size: .; V: TRBV7-2; DNA: TGTGCCAGCAGCTTGACTAGCGGGAGCCAAGAGACCCAGTACTTC; CDR3: CASSLTSGSQETQYF
J: TRBJ2-1; D: .; size: .; V: TRBV14; DNA: TGTGCCAGCAGCCAAGCGCGGGGCAATGAGCAGTTCTTC; CDR3: CASSQARGNEQFF
J: TRBJ2-3; D: .; size: .; V: TRBV5-1; DNA: TGCGCCAGCAGCTTGAAGGGGGATACGCAGTATTTT; CDR3: CASSLKGDTQYF
J: TRBJ2-1; D: TRBD2; size: .; V: TRBV19; DNA: TGTGCCAGTACGCCGGAAAGGACTAGAGCGGGAAATGAGCAGTTCTTC; CDR3: CASTPERTRAGNEQFF
J: TRBJ2-7; D: .; size: .; V: TRBV18; DNA: TGTGCCAGCTCACCGGACAGTCTGCGGCGGGAGTTGAGCGAGCAGTACTTC; CDR3: CASSPDSLRRELSEQYF
J: TRBJ1-5; D: TRBD1; size: .; V: TRBV6-1; DNA: TGTGCCAGCATACGGACAGGGAATCAGCCCCAGCATTTT; CDR3: CASIRTGNQPQHF
J: TRBJ1-1; D: TRBD1; size: .; V: TRBV9; DNA: TGTGCCAGCAGCGCAGCGAGACAGGGGGCTACTGAAGCTTTCTTT; CDR3: CASSAARQGATEAFF
J: TRBJ2-2; D: .; size: few; V: TRBV11-3; DNA: TGTGCCAGCAGCTTAGGAGGGAGGAGCACCGGGGAGCTGTTTTTT; CDR3: CASSLGGRSTGELFF
J: TRBJ2-5; D: TRBD1; size: once; V: TRBV10-3; DNA: TGTGCCATCAGCCAGACAGGGGCGAAAGAGACCCAGTACTTC; CDR3: CAISQTGAKETQYF
J: TRBJ2-4; D: .; size: .; V: TRBV9; DNA: TGTGCCAGCAGCGGGGAGGGGGACATTCAGTACTTC; CDR3: CASSGEGDIQYF
J: TRBJ1-2; D: .; size: .; V: TRBV2; DNA: TGTGCCAGCAGCTCCGGGCTCGTTAACTATGGCTACACCTTC; CDR3: CASSSGLVNYGYTF